Described below is a single T cell receptor beta chain sequence and its context. Its target is not known. This entry comes from a study of cytomegalovirus exposure and HLA in healthy donors. Study-wide context: Within the Caucasian-associated ancestry cluster were around 81% of the approximately 400 genotyped donors. Study-level findings and limits: A likely sequencing artifact accounted for one observed cluster of highly shared sequence variants. Clonal expansion was found to be greater in HLA-associated TCR beta chains than in equally common others in a later analysis. Reported findings show TCR beta sequences accurately forecast HLA-A and HLA-B alleles in most subjects.

The PCR ran on 60 Vbeta and 13 Jbeta primers. Libraries were prepared by immunoSEQ multiplex PCR; TCRdb keeps only in-frame clonotypes and omits some of them. The sample gives about 140,000 clones, approximately 57% of which show up once; approximately 1.7% is in the top ten. Sequences were obtained from PBMCs. This TCR derives from a male donor in good health and CMV-seronegative.

The CDR3 nucleotides are TGTGCCAGCAGCCCCCAGATTGGAAACACCATATATTTT. Its translation: CASSPQIGNTIYF. The chain combines TRBV7-8 with TRBJ1-3; D remains ambiguous. Germline CDR1 SGHVS, CDR2 FQNEAQ. The CDR3 sequence is 13 residues long. V was trimmed by 5 bases and J by 3 bases, leaving 8 bases between them.